The 21 T cell receptor beta chains listed next were all sequenced from one sample in a study of blood T cells in healthy people across ages. A second about 6 to 12 cycle PCR used barcoded and J-beta primers. Via MiXCR, TCRdb re-called the 5' RACE reads, giving one row per CDR3 protein. The table has roughly 700,000 distinct CDR3 sequences, roughly 25% seen once. This sample also belongs to another study, concerning T cells of mothers and their children.

Sequencing used blood. These receptors were collected from a boy aged 5-17 years in good health.

On this clonotype itself: Mismatch with germline at one junction end may stem from a read error. The chain recombines TRBV20-1 with TRBJ2-1, with no clear D. TRBJ2-7 matches the DNA end more closely, so the J call is doubtful. Germline V gives CDR1 DFQATT, CDR2 SNEGSKA (reference sequence). The CDR3 sequence is 14 residues long. CDR3 bases: TGCAGTGCTAGAGATCGGCTAAAACCCTACGTGCAGTACTTC. This translates into CSARDRLKPYVQYF.

The gene calls are TRBV5-1 and TRBJ2-5; 9 bases agree with TRBD2. TRBJ2-7 matches the DNA end more closely, so the J call is doubtful. CDR1 SGHRS and CDR2 YFSETQ come from the germline V gene. This CDR3 contains 14 residues. CDR3 in DNA: TGCGCCAGCAGCAATAGCGGGGGCCTTTACGAGCAGTACTTC. Protein sequence: CASSNSGGLYEQYF.

This chain uses TRBV28 with TRBJ2-5; the match to TRBD1 covers 9 bases. The DNA end is more similar to TRBJ2-7, so the J call may be wrong. Germline V gene sequence: CDR1 MDHEN, CDR2 SYDVKM. The CDR3 runs to 13 residues. The DNA of the CDR3 is TGTGCCAGCAGAGAGGGACAGGGCTACGAGCAGTACTTC. Amino acids: CASREGQGYEQYF.

The gene calls are TRBV6-1 and TRBJ2-2; 8 bases are shared with TRBD1. This CDR3 has 13 amino acids. Germline V gene data show CDR1 as MNHNS and CDR2 as SASEGT. V trimming: 5 bases; J trimming: 4 bases; junction bases outside the gene matches: 0. The CDR3 DNA reads TGTGCCAGCAGTACAGGGGGCACCGGGGAGCTGTTTTTT. Translating it yields CASSTGGTGELFF.

This clonotype was seen more than once but under ten times. The chain links TRBV7-8 to TRBJ2-1; 7 nucleotides line up with TRBD2. V was clipped by 1 base and J by 5 bases; unmatched bases: 5. The CDR3 has 15 amino acids. Looked up from germline, CDR1 is SGHVS and CDR2 is FQNEAQ. The CDR3 region is CASSLGDYPDNEQFF. The CDR3 bases are TGTGCCAGCAGCTTAGGGGACTACCCTGACAATGAGCAGTTCTTC.

In this sample, this clonotype turned up many times. The chain joins TRBV7-6 to TRBJ2-7; 11 bases are shared with TRBD2. Looked up from germline, CDR1 is SGHVS and CDR2 is FNYEAQ. With 4 bases clipped from V and 2 bases from J, the junction kept 1 base outside the gene matches. The CDR3 sequence is 14 residues long. DNA for the CDR3: TGTGCCAGCAGCTCACTAGCGGGAGCCTACGAGCAGTACTTC. It translates to CASSSLAGAYEQYF.

The chain recombines TRBV7-2 with TRBJ2-5; D possibly corresponds to TRBD2 (6 bases). Germline-derived CDR1 and CDR2 are SGHTA and FQGNSA. The CDR3 runs to 15 residues. The V end lost 2 bases, the J end lost 1 base, and 11 bases lay between the germline ends. The CDR3 nucleotides are TGTGCCAGCAGCTTACCCCCGACTAGCCAAGAGACCCAGTACTTC. Its protein product is CASSLPPTSQETQYF.

The V and J genes are TRBV25-1 and TRBJ2-7, with 8 positions matching TRBD1. V lost 3 bases and J lost 6; bases outside the gene matches: 7. Germline CDR1 and CDR2: MGHDK and SYGVNS. The CDR3 has 14 residues. The DNA for the CDR3 is TGTGCCAGCAGTGACCCTTCGGACAGGGCCGAGCAGTACTTC. Translated: CASSDPSDRAEQYF.

The V and J genes are TRBV12-3 or TRBV12-4 and TRBJ1-1, with a tentative D call TRBD1 (5 bases). This CDR3 comprises 12 residues. Trimming cost V 7 bases and J 7 bases, with 13 bases left between them. The CDR3 sequence: CASKGSLGEAFF. CDR3 nucleotides: TGTGCCAGCAAGGGGAGTTTGGGTGAAGCTTTCTTT.

The chain recombines TRBV24-1 with TRBJ2-3; 13 bases agree with TRBD2. With V trimmed by 3 bases and J by 7 bases, 6 bases remained unmatched. Germline V gene sequence: CDR1 KGHDR, CDR2 SFDVKD. The CDR3 has 16 amino acids. The CDR3: CATSDPSGLAGYTQYF. The CDR3 DNA reads TGTGCCACCAGTGATCCATCGGGACTAGCGGGATATACGCAGTATTTT.

Regarding this clonotype: Germline is not matched at one junction end, which may reflect a read error. The J gene is TRBJ2-1, the V gene TRBV27; D possibly uses TRBD1 or TRBD2 (5 bases each). Judging by the DNA end, TRBJ2-7 fits better; the J call may be wrong. The CDR3 has 16 residues. The germline gives CDR1 MNHEY, CDR2 SMNVEV (reference sequence). CDR3 protein: CAISGGRERDAREQYF. As DNA, the CDR3 is TGTGCCATCAGTGGGGGTAGAGAAAGAGACGCCCGGGAGCAGTACTTC.

In this sample, this clonotype turned up a few times. The V and J genes are TRBV6-5 and TRBJ1-1; D is possibly TRBD1 (5 bases). This CDR3 is built from 13 residues. V was pared by 6 bases and J by 2 bases, with 10 bases between. Germline V lookup: CDR1 MNHEY, CDR2 SVGAGI. CDR3 residues: CASRRTRNTEAFF. The CDR3 nucleotides are TGTGCCAGCAGGCGGACAAGAAACACTGAAGCTTTCTTT.

This chain links TRBV6-2 or TRBV6-3 with TRBJ1-1, with D possibly matching TRBD1 (6 bases). The CDR3 spans 18 residues. Trimming left V 0 bases short and J 0 bases short, with 17 bases between. Germline V lookup: CDR1 MNHEY, CDR2 SVGEGT. The CDR3 sequence is CASSYSSAWTALNTEAFF. The CDR3, as DNA: TGTGCCAGCAGTTACTCGTCAGCTTGGACAGCCTTGAACACTGAAGCTTTCTTT.

This clonotype was observed a handful of times. This chain uses TRBV20-1 with TRBJ2-3, with 10 bases matching TRBD1. Germline V gene data show CDR1 as DFQATT and CDR2 as SNEGSKA (reference sequence). The CDR3 consists of 14 residues. The V gene end was trimmed by 4 bases and the J gene end by 6 bases; junction bases not matched to a gene: 7. The CDR3 loop is CSATGQGRVDTQYF. The CDR3 nucleotides read TGCAGTGCTACGGGACAGGGGAGGGTCGATACGCAGTATTTT.

The chain uses TRBV6-1 and TRBJ1-6; a weak D match, TRBD1 (5 bases). Germline V gene data show CDR1 as MNHNS and CDR2 as SASEGT. This CDR3 comprises 16 residues. V was shortened by 4 bases and J by 4 bases, with 14 bases between the two germline ends. CDR3 in DNA: TGTGCCAGCAGTGGTGGAGACAGATTTTATAATTCACCCCTCCACTTT. It translates to CASSGGDRFYNSPLHF.

This clonotype was counted between two and nine times. The V and J genes are TRBV6-5 and TRBJ1-2; 9 bases match TRBD1. Germline-derived CDR1 and CDR2 are MNHEY and SVGAGI. CDR3 length: 16 residues. With 4 bases clipped from V and 7 bases from J, the junction kept 13 bases outside the gene matches. As DNA, the CDR3 is TGTGCCAGCAGTTCAACCAGGACAGGGGAAATTTTTGGCTACACCTTC. This translates into CASSSTRTGEIFGYTF.

The chain employs TRBV4-2 and TRBJ2-2, with TRBD2 matching over 8 bases. Germline values: CDR1 LGHNA, CDR2 YNFKEQ. The CDR3 has 16 residues. Trimming took 0 bases from V and 5 from J; bases not matched to a gene: 5. The CDR3 nucleotides read TGTGCCAGCAGCCAAGATAGTCGGGAGGGAACCGGGGAGCTGTTTTTT. Encoded protein: CASSQDSREGTGELFF.

The chain couples TRBV7-2 to TRBJ2-1; TRBD2 matches at 12 bases. The CDR3 contains 17 residues. The germline V gene has CDR1 SGHTA and CDR2 FQGNSA. V gave up 5 bases and J gave up 3 bases; unmatched junction bases: 8. The CDR3 coding sequence is TGTGCCAGCAGCCCTCAGGCACTAGCGGGGGGCTACAATGAGCAGTTCTTC. Its translation: CASSPQALAGGYNEQFF.

This clonotype was seen more than once but under ten times. This chain links TRBV20-1 with TRBJ2-2; 7 bases align to TRBD1. Germline-derived CDR1 and CDR2 are DFQATT and SNEGSKA (reference sequence). J lost 5 bases, V lost 4 bases, and 7 bases had no gene match. CDR3 size: 14 residues. The CDR3 nucleotides read TGCAGTGCTATCTCGGGACAGAGTACCGGGGAGCTGTTTTTT. Its translation is CSAISGQSTGELFF.

This clonotype was detected only a few times. This sequence joins TRBV11-2 and TRBJ2-3; the D is unclear. Trimming shortened V by 1 base and J by 2 bases, and 7 bases separated the two germline ends. The germline V gene encodes CDR1 SGHAT and CDR2 FQNNGV. This CDR3 is 14 amino acids long. CDR3 region: CASSLGDFTDTQYF. DNA of the CDR3: TGTGCCAGCAGCTTAGGTGACTTCACAGATACGCAGTATTTT.

There are a few counts of this clonotype. J is TRBJ1-5 and V is TRBV5-1, with 9 bases that match TRBD1. Germline CDR1 is SGHRS and CDR2 is YFSETQ. Trimming at V came to 0 bases and at J to 4 bases, leaving 8 bases not matched to a gene. The CDR3 is made up of 17 amino acids. Written as DNA, the CDR3 is TGCGCCAGCAGCTTGGCCTGGGACAGGGCCTGGAATCAGCCCCAGCATTTT. Translating it yields CASSLAWDRAWNQPQHF.